One T cell receptor (beta chain) is described in this entry. This entry comes from a study of blood T cell repertoires in COVID-19. V lost 6 bases to trimming and J lost 8 bases; unmatched junction nucleotides: 9. This CDR3 spans 13 amino acids. As processed by the authors: Reference gene primers were amplified, and this amplification served to estimate nucleated cell counts. Data came from immunoSEQ multiplex PCR; TCRdb stores just in-frame clones and leaves some out. V, J and clone size are taken as reported in that table, and D and trimming were inferred from the DNA itself. The table shows roughly 150,000 clones, with nearly 85% occurring only once. Cohorts were assigned according to the clinical history that participants reported.

Input material: PBMCs or T cells enriched from blood (not recorded which). The receptor was isolated from a man over 45 in a cohort exposed to, infected with or recovered from COVID-19 (not recorded which). The chain employs TRBV12-3 or TRBV12-4 and TRBJ1-2; 7 bases are a match to TRBD1. The CDR3 reads CASSPTGVRGYTF. The CDR3 DNA is TGTGCCAGCAGCCCCACAGGGGTCCGAGGCTACACCTTC.